Listed here are 11 T cell receptor beta chains from one sample, sequenced in a study of T cells in localized non-small cell lung cancer. The protocol was immunoSEQ multiplex PCR, while the TCRdb copy is restricted to in-frame clones and leaves out a portion. The profile covers about 52,000 clones, with approximately 86% appearing a single time and about a sixth taken by the ten largest. Sequenced material: PBMCs, taken before any cancer treatment. These receptors were obtained from a female donor with stage II lung adenocarcinoma.

The rearrangement joins TRBV19 to TRBJ1-1; the D is unclear. Germline CDR1 is LNHDA and CDR2 is SQIVND (reference sequence). Trimming took off 6 bases at V and 2 bases at J, with 13 bases between the two ends. The CDR3 has 14 amino acids. The CDR3: CASRPLEPNTEAFF. The CDR3 region has the DNA TGTGCCAGTAGACCTTTGGAGCCCAACACTGAAGCTTTCTTT.

The rearrangement joins TRBV7-6 to TRBJ1-1, with D unclear. Germline V lookup: CDR1 SGHVS, CDR2 FNYEAQ. This CDR3 has 13 residues. V lost 1 base to trimming and J lost 5 bases, with 8 bases between them. The CDR3 DNA reads as TGTGCCAGCAGCTTAGGAGCGGGGACTGAAGCTTTCTTT. As protein: CASSLGAGTEAFF. Drawing the rest from reference TRBV7-6 and TRBJ1-1, the complete variable domain is GAGVSQSPRYKVTKRGQDVALRCDPISGHVSLYWYRQALGQGPEFLTYFNYEAQQDKSGLPNDRFSAERPEGSISTLTIQRTEQRDSAMYRCASSLGAGTEAFFGQGTRLTVV.

The chain couples TRBV11-2 to TRBJ1-3; the D gene is possibly TRBD1 (5 bases). The CDR3 runs 16 residues. Trimming pared 3 bases from V and 3 bases from J, leaving 15 bases between. Germline-derived CDR1 and CDR2 are SGHAT and FQNNGV. The CDR3 coding sequence is TGTGCCAGCAGCTTTAGCAGCGGGGCGCGTGGAAACACCATATATTTT. Translation: CASSFSSGARGNTIYF. Together with reference TRBV11-2 and TRBJ1-3, the CDR3 gives the full variable domain: EAGVAQSPRYKIIEKRQSVAFWCNPISGHATLYWYQQILGQGPKLLIQFQNNGVVDDSQLPKDRFSAERLKGVDSTLKIQPAKLEDSAVYLCASSFSSGARGNTIYFGEGSWLTVV.

The chain uses TRBV10-3 and TRBJ2-2; no definite D call. Trimming removed 4 bases at V and 3 bases at J, with 9 bases between. The CDR3 is made up of 14 amino acids. CDR1 is ENHRY, CDR2 SYGVKD, per germline. The CDR3 protein is CAISALPDTGELFF. The CDR3 region has the DNA TGTGCCATCAGTGCCCTACCGGACACCGGGGAGCTGTTTTTT.

This chain links TRBV5-1 with TRBJ2-3, with 7 nucleotides matching TRBD1. The CDR3 sequence is 14 residues long. Germline V gene sequence: CDR1 SGHRS, CDR2 YFSETQ. The V gene end was trimmed by 4 bases and the J gene end by 0 bases; junction bases not matched to a gene: 2. CDR3 residues: CASSRDSSTDTQYF. Here the CDR3 DNA reads TGCGCCAGCAGCCGGGACAGCAGCACAGATACGCAGTATTTT.

The chain couples TRBV6-1 to TRBJ1-2; no reliable D call. Germline-derived CDR1 and CDR2 are MNHNS and SASEGT. The CDR3 runs to 13 residues. The V and J ends lost 3 bases and 8 bases respectively, with 13 bases between them. CDR3 residues: CASSDRTSLGYTF. The CDR3, as DNA: TGTGCCAGCAGTGATCGGACTTCACTGGGCTACACCTTC.

V and J are TRBV6-6 and TRBJ1-5; D ambiguous. Germline V CDR1 and CDR2: MNHNY, SVGAGI (reference sequence). The CDR3 consists of 14 residues. Trimming shortened V by 2 bases and J by 3 bases, and 8 bases separated the two germline ends. CDR3 protein: CASSYRNSNQPQHF. In DNA form, the CDR3 reads TGTGCCAGCAGTTACAGGAATTCCAATCAGCCCCAGCATTTT.

This chain uses TRBV6-5 with TRBJ2-1; 10 positions match TRBD2. Trimming took 2 bases from V and 7 from J; bases not matched to a gene: 8. Germline-derived CDR1 and CDR2 are MNHEY and SVGAGI. The CDR3 runs to 16 residues. The DNA of the CDR3 is TGTGCCAGCAGTTACGGGCGGCTAGCGGGGGTTAATGAGCAGTTCTTC. It yields the protein CASSYGRLAGVNEQFF.

This chain uses TRBV10-3 with TRBJ2-7, with D unresolved. V gave up 4 bases and J gave up 2 bases, with 12 bases separating them. The CDR3 consists of 14 residues. Germline V gives CDR1 ENHRY, CDR2 SYGVKD. CDR3 in amino acids: CAISGEETTYEQYF. The CDR3 region has the DNA TGTGCCATCAGTGGGGAAGAGACCACCTACGAGCAGTACTTC.

This sequence joins TRBV6-1 and TRBJ2-7, with D perhaps TRBD1 (6 bases). This CDR3 spans 12 amino acids. Trimming removed 2 bases at V and 6 bases at J, with 8 bases between. Germline assignment: CDR1 MNHNS and CDR2 SASEGT. The CDR3 DNA reads TGTGCCAGCAGTGAACGGACAGCCGAGCAGTACTTC. Protein sequence: CASSERTAEQYF.

CDR3 DNA: TGTGCCAGCAGCCAAGCTCCCGCCAAGGGTGGCTACGAGCAGTACTTC. It is translated as CASSQAPAKGGYEQYF. The V and J genes are TRBV4-2 and TRBJ2-7; D call uncertain. This CDR3 contains 16 residues. Trimming pared 1 base from V and 3 bases from J, leaving 16 bases between. Germline-derived CDR1 and CDR2 are LGHNA and YNFKEQ.